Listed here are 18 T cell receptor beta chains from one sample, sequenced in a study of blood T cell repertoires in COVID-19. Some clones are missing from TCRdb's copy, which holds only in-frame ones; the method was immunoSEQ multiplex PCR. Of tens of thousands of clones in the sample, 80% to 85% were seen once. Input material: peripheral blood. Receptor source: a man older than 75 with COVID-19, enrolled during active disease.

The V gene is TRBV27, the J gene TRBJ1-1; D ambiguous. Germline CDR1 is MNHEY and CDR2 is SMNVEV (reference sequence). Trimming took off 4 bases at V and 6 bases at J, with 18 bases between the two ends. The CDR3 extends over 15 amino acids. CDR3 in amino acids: CASSSTPAAQAEAFF. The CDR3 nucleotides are TGTGCCAGCAGTTCTACTCCGGCAGCCCAGGCTGAAGCTTTCTTT.

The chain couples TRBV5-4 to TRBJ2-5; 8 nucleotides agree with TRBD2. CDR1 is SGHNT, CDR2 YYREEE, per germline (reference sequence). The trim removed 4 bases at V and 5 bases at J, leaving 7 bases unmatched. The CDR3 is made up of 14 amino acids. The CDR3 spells CASSPRGGRETQYF. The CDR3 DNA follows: TGTGCCAGCAGCCCCCGGGGGGGAAGGGAGACCCAGTACTTC.

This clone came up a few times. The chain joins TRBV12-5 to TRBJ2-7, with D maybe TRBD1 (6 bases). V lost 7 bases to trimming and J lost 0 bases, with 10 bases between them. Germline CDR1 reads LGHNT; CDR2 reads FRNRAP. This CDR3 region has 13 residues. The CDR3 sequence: CASAGDISYEQYF. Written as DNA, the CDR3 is TGTGCTAGTGCAGGGGACATCTCCTACGAGCAGTACTTC.

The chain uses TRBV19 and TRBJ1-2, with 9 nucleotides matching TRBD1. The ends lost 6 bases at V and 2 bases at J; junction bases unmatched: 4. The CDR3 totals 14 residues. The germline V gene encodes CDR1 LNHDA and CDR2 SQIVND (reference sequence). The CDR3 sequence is CASREDRGNYGYTF. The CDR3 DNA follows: TGTGCCAGTAGGGAGGACAGGGGAAACTATGGCTACACCTTC.

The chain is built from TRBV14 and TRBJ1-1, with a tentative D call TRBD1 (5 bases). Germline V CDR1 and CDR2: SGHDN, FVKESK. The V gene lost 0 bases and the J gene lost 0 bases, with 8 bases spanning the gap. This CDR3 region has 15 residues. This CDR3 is CASSQERQMNTEAFF. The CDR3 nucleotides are TGTGCCAGCAGCCAAGAGCGACAGATGAACACTGAAGCTTTCTTT.

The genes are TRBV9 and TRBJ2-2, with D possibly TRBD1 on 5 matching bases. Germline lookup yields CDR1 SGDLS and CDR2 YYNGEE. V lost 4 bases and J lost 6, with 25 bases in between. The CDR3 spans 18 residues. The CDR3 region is CASSRPPSGKAPAGELFF. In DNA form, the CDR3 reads TGTGCCAGCAGCCGTCCCCCGTCAGGGAAAGCCCCAGCCGGGGAGCTGTTTTTT. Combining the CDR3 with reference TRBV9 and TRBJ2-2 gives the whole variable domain DSGVTQTPKHLITATGQRVTLRCSPRSGDLSVYWYQQSLDQGLQFLIQYYNGEERAKGNILERFSAQQFPDLHSELNLSSLELGDSALYFCASSRPPSGKAPAGELFFGEGSRLTVL.

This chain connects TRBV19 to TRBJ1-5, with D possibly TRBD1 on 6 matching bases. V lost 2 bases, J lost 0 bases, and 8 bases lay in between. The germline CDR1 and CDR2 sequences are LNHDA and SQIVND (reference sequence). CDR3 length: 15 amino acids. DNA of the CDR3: TGTGCCAGTAGTATAAGGGGGGGTAGCAATCAGCCCCAGCATTTT. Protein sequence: CASSIRGGSNQPQHF. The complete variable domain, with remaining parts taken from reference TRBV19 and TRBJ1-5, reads DGGITQSPKYLFRKEGQNVTLSCEQNLNHDAMYWYRQDPGQGLRLIYYSQIVNDFQKGDIAEGYSVSREKKESFPLTVTSAQKNPTAFYLCASSIRGGSNQPQHFGDGTRLSIL.

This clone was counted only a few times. The CDR3 sequence: CATSDLNSRNTIYF. The CDR3 nucleotides are TGTGCCACCAGTGATTTGAACAGCCGAAACACCATATATTTT. V is TRBV24-1 and J is TRBJ1-3, with no clear D. Per germline, CDR1 KGHDR and CDR2 SFDVKD. The CDR3 has 14 amino acids. The V end lost 0 bases, the J end lost 5 bases, and 7 bases lay between the germline ends.

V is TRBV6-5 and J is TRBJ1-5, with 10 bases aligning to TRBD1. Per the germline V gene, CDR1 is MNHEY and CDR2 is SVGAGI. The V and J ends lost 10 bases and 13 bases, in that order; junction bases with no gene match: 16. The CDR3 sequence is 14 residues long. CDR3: CAILLPGQGRGQHF. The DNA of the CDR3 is TGTGCCATCCTTCTCCCGGGACAGGGGCGGGGGCAGCATTTT.

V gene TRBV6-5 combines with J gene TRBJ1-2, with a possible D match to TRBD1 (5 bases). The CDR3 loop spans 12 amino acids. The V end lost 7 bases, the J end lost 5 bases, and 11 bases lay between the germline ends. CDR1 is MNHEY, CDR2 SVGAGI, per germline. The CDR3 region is CASKGRAYGYTF. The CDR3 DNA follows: TGTGCCAGCAAAGGCAGGGCTTATGGCTACACCTTC.

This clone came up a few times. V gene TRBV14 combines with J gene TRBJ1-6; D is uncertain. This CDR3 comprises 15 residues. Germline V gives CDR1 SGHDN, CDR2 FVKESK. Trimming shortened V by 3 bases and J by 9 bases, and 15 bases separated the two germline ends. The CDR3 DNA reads TGTGCCAGCAGCCAGAGAACAGCGGGAAGTTCACCCCTCCACTTT. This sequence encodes CASSQRTAGSSPLHF.

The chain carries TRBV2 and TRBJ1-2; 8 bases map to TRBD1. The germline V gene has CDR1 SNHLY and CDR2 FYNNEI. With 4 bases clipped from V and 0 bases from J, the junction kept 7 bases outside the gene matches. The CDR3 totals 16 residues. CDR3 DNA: TGTGCCAGCAGTGGGACAGGGCGGTCCCCTAACTATGGCTACACCTTC. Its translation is CASSGTGRSPNYGYTF. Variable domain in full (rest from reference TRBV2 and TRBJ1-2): EPEVTQTPSHQVTQMGQEVILRCVPISNHLYFYWYRQILGQKVEFLVSFYNNEISEKSEIFDDQFSVERPDGSNFTLKIRSTKLEDSAMYFCASSGTGRSPNYGYTFGSGTRLTVV.

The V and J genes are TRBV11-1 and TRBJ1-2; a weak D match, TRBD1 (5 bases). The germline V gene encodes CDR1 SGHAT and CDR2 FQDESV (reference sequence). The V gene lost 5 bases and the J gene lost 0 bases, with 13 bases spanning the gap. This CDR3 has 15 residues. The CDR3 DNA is TGTGCCAGCAGCCGAAACCGGGACTCTAACTATGGCTACACCTTC. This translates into CASSRNRDSNYGYTF.

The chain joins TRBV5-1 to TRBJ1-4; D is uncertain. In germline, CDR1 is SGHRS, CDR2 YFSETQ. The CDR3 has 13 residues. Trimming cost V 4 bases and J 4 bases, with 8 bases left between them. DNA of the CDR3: TGCGCCAGCAGCACGACAAGTAATGAAAAACTGTTTTTT. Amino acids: CASSTTSNEKLFF.

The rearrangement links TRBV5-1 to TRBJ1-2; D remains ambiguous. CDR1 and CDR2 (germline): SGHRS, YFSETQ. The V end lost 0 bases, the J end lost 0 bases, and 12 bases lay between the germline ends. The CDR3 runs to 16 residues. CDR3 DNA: TGCGCCAGCAGCTTGGGACCAGCCGGAGCTAACTATGGCTACACCTTC. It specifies CASSLGPAGANYGYTF.

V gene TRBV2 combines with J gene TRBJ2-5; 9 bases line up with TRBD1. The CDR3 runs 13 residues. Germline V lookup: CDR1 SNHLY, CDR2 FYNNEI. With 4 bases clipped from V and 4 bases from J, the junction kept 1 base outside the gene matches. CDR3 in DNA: TGTGCCAGCAGTGGGGGACAGGGAGAGACCCAGTACTTC. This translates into CASSGGQGETQYF.

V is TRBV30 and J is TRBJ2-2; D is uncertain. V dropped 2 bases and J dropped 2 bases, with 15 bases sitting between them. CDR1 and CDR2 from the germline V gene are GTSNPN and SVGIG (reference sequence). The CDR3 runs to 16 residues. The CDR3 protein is CAWSPPGARNTGELFF. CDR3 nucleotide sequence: TGTGCCTGGAGTCCCCCTGGAGCGAGAAACACCGGGGAGCTGTTTTTT. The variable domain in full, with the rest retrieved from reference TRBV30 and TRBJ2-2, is SQTIHQWPATLVQPVGSPLSLECTVEGTSNPNLYWYRQAAGRGLQLLFYSVGIGQISSEVPQNLSASRPQDRQFILSSKKLLLSDSGFYLCAWSPPGARNTGELFFGEGSRLTVL.

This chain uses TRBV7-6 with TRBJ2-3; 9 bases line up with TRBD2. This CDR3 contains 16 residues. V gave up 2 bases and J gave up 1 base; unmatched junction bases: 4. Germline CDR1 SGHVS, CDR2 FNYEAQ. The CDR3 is CASSLISSGGTDTQYF. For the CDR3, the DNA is TGTGCCAGCAGCTTAATATCTAGCGGGGGCACAGATACGCAGTATTTT.